These 2 T cell receptor beta chains originate from one sample sequenced in a study of blood T cells in healthy people across ages. Alongside a J-beta primer mix, a sample-barcoded 5' primer served in a second PCR lasting about 6 to 12 cycles. TCRdb analysed the 5' RACE reads with MiXCR anew, one entry per CDR3 protein. Here the sample spans more than 1.4 million distinct CDR3 sequences, about 40% being singletons. Sequenced sample: blood. The source is a young woman in good health.

The chain carries TRBV20-1 and TRBJ2-1; 7 nucleotides match TRBD2. The CDR3 is 17 amino acids. Germline CDR1 is DFQATT and CDR2 is SNEGSKA (reference sequence). V shed 5 bases and J 0 bases; nucleotides not matched to a gene: 13. CDR3: CSAGGAGPGSSYNEQFF. The CDR3 bases are TGCAGTGCTGGGGGAGCGGGACCAGGTAGCTCCTACAATGAGCAGTTCTTC.

The chain joins TRBV30 to TRBJ1-2; D is unresolved. The CDR3 has 13 residues. The V end was cut by 1 base, the J end by 0 bases, with 6 bases between. Germline CDR1 is GTSNPN and CDR2 is SVGIG (reference sequence). The CDR3 bases are TGTGCCTGGAGTGGGATAGCTAACTATGGCTACACCTTC. Translated, it gives CAWSGIANYGYTF. Full variable domain (rest looked up from reference TRBV30 and TRBJ1-2): SQTIHQWPATLVQPVGSPLSLECTVEGTSNPNLYWYRQAAGRGLQLLFYSVGIGQISSEVPQNLSASRPQDRQFILSSKKLLLSDSGFYLCAWSGIANYGYTFGSGTRLTVV.